This T cell receptor beta chain was profiled in a study of blood T cell repertoires in COVID-19 (dated by TCRdb to the early 2020s). At the level of the whole study: Collaborator samples came from the United States, Italy and Spain and covered acute and convalescent phases of COVID-19. The repertoires were released in a freely available public database meant as a resource for research on the immune response to SARS-CoV-2. Where HLA class I and class II types were available, the types were taken from metadata supplied by the sample provider, not from assay-based typing. The samples were drawn from the first 160 participants of the ongoing ImmuneRACE study and from about 1,200 subjects provided by 6 global collaborators. The dataset comprised deeply sampled blood TCRbeta repertoires from subjects exposed to, actively infected with, or recovered from COVID-19. The material from the prospective study consisted of cDNA or gDNA derived from T cells, B-cell-depleted T cells, or PBMCs. A de-identified subject ID, COVID-19 status, age in years and sex were almost always included in the sample metadata. Broader findings and caveats from the paper: The quantity of clinical and demographic metadata differed by source and by participant and was supplied without curation.

Enrolling through a virtual design, the prospective study's participants ranged in age from roughly 18 to 95 years and lived across some 22 United States geographic areas. In the prospective study, participants were assigned to cohorts based on the clinical history participants reported in a screening survey and a study questionnaire. For ImmuneRACE Cohort 3, a participant was defined as recovered based on two consecutive negative NP/OP PCR tests, clearance by a healthcare professional, or resolution of symptoms. In the prospective study, mobile phlebotomists collected whole blood, serum and a nasopharyngeal or oropharyngeal swab from each participant. Additional blood draws and questionnaires over an approximately 2-month period could optionally be provided by prospective study participants. Prospective study blood samples were shipped either frozen or at room temperature before DNA extraction.

As for this clone: Its antigen is unknown. No much larger clonotype is one base removed from it; base qualities were not supplied.

Via the germline V gene, CDR1 is SNHLY and CDR2 FYNNEI. The CDR3, cysteine through phenylalanine, is 16 amino acids long. Kept here is only the CDR3 DNA, which spans 48 bases and is read in frame from base 1. V gives up 6 bases and J gives up 2 bases, and the segment between their germline ends measures 17 bases. The immunoSEQ Assay, a bias-controlled multiplex PCR, was used to amplify TCRbeta CDR3 regions from genomic DNA. The paper's processing steps were these. The number of nucleated cells in each sample was estimated by amplification of reference gene primers within the assay. To quantify the absolute abundance of each unique TCRbeta CDR3 rearrangement, sequence reads were collapsed and filtered. For each sample, productive Simpson clonality was calculated as the square root of Simpson's diversity index over productive rearrangements. Imported from immuneACCESS, the table was reduced by TCRdb to in-frame sequences with V and J called. These copies leave out some clones; in studies compared against another copy, an unresolved V gene accounts for under half, and the cause of the remainder is not known. D and trimming were read from the DNA, whereas the V and J calls and clone size are those reported in that table. A total of about 200,000 clones appear in this sample, 82% of them only once. Approximately 10% of the sample belongs to the ten largest clones.

This TCR was sampled from a man aged 35-49 years who had recovered from COVID-19. Material for sequencing was PBMCs or T cells enriched from blood (not recorded which). The chain was built from TRBV2 and TRBJ2-1; there is no confident call for the D gene. The nucleotides are TGTGCCAGCAGCGCCGTTCTGGCGGCGGCCTACAATGAGCAGTTCTTC. This is translated as CASSAVLAAAYNEQFF.